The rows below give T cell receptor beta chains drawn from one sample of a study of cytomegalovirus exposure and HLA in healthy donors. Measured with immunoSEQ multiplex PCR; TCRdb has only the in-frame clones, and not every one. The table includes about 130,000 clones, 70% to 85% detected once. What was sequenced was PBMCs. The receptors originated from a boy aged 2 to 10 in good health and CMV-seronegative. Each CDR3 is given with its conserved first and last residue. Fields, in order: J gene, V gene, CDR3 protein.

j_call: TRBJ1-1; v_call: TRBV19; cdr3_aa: CASSITGAAEAFF
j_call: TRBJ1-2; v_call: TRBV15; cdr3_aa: CATSRDLQSELTDGYTF
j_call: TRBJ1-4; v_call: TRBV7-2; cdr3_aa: CASSRDRGEKLFF
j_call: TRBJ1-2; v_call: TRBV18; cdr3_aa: CASSPPGRDGYTF
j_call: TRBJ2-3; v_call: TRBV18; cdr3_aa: CASSPNLAGVGTDTQYF
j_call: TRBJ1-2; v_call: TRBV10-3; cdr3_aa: CAISDGSFDIRGYTF
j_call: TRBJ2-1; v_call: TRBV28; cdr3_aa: CASSLWRETHNEQFF
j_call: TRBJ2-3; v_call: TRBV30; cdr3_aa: CAWSVGSGRVPDTQYF
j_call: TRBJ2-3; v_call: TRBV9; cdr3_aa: CASSGSSTDTQYF
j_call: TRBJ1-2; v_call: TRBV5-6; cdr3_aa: CASSLFPGQGIYGYTF
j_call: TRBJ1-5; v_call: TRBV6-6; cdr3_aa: CASSYPHTVNQPQHF
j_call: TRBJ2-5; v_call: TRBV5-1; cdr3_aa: CASSRDSLQETQYF
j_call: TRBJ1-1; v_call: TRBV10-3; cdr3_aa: CAISWTGNTEAFF
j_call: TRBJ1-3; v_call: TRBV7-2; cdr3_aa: CASSLVGTGIFSGNTIYF
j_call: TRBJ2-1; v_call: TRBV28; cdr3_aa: CASSGTSGSRSYNEQFF
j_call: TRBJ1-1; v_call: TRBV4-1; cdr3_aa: CASSQLRDRVNTEAFF
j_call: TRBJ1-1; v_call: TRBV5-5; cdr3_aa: CASSTGGSDTEAFF
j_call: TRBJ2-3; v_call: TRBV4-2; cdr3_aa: CASSQSRGGDATDTQYF
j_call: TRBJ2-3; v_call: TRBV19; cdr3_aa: CASSIKGLTTDTQYF
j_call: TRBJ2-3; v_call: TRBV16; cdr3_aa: CASSRLGQGRTDTQYF
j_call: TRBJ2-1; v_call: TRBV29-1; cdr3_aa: CSVRLAGGDEQFF
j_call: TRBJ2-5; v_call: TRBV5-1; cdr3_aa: CASSLATTSQETQYF
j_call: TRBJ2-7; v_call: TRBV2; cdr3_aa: CASSEATTGSSYEQYF